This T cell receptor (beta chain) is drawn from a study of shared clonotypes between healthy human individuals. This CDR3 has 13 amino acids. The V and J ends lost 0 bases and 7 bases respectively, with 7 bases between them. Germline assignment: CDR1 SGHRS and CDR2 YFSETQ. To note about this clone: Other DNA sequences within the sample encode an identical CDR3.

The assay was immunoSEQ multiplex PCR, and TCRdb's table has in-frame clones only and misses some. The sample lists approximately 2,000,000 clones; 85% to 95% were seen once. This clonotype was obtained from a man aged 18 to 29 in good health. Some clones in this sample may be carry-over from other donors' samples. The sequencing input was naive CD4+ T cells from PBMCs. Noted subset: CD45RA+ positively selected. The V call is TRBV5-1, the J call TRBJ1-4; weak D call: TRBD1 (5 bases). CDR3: CASSLGGSEKLFF. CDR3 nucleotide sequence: TGCGCCAGCAGCTTGGGGGGGAGTGAAAAACTGTTTTTT.